The 16 T cell receptor beta chains given below trace back to one sample, sequenced in a study of blood T cell repertoires in COVID-19. The method was immunoSEQ multiplex PCR; TCRdb's version includes in-frame clones alone and lacks a portion of them. The data show approximately 200,000 clones, 87% seen once. The sequenced sample was PBMCs or T cells enriched from blood (not recorded which). The receptors originated from a woman aged 25 to 39 who had recovered from COVID-19.

The rearrangement links TRBV5-8 to TRBJ2-4, with D uncertain. The V and J ends lost 1 base and 1 base respectively, with 18 bases between them. The germline V gene has CDR1 SGHTS and CDR2 YDEGEE. The CDR3 has 18 residues. The CDR3 reads CASSLSVGYLMAKNIQYF. As DNA, the CDR3 is TGTGCCAGCAGCTTGTCGGTCGGGTACCTCATGGCCAAAAACATTCAGTACTTC.

The chain employs TRBV19 and TRBJ2-7; possibly TRBD1 for D (5 bases). CDR1 is LNHDA, CDR2 SQIVND, per germline (reference sequence). Trimming cost V 6 bases and J 4 bases, with 10 bases left between them. The CDR3 has 12 amino acids. The CDR3 reads CASSLQGYEQYF. The DNA for the CDR3 is TGTGCCAGTAGCCTCCAGGGATACGAGCAGTACTTC.

The rearrangement uses TRBV2 and TRBJ1-2; 9 nucleotides match TRBD1. The CDR3 is made up of 14 amino acids. CDR1 is SNHLY and CDR2 is FYNNEI in the germline V gene. V gave up 4 bases and J gave up 5 bases; unmatched junction bases: 5. This CDR3 reads CASSAWTGEYGYTF. As DNA, the CDR3 is TGTGCCAGCAGTGCCTGGACAGGGGAATATGGCTACACCTTC.

For this clone: In the same sample, other DNA sequences code for this CDR3. The rearrangement links TRBV30 to TRBJ1-2; unclear D gene. CDR3 length: 11 amino acids. V was shortened by 0 bases and J by 7 bases, with 6 bases between the two germline ends. Germline lookup yields CDR1 GTSNPN and CDR2 SVGIG (reference sequence). The CDR3 sequence is CAWSVGGGYTF. The CDR3 bases are TGTGCCTGGAGTGTAGGAGGTGGCTACACCTTC.

J is TRBJ1-3 and V is TRBV6-5; D is perhaps TRBD1 (6 bases). Germline values: CDR1 MNHEY, CDR2 SVGAGI. There are 15 residues in the CDR3. V lost 4 bases and J 0 bases, leaving 10 bases between the germline ends. CDR3 sequence: CASSLDRISGNTIYF. DNA for the CDR3: TGTGCCAGCAGTTTAGACAGGATCTCTGGAAACACCATATATTTT.

The V call is TRBV29-1, the J call TRBJ1-1; possibly TRBD1 for D (5 bases). The germline CDR1 and CDR2 sequences are SQVTM and ANQGSEA. The CDR3 has 13 residues. Trimming removed 4 bases at V and 5 bases at J, with 14 bases between. In nucleotides, the CDR3 is TGCAGCGTTGGGGAAGGGAGGGGTACTGAAGCTTTCTTT. Amino acids: CSVGEGRGTEAFF.

This clone is a singleton in its sample. The J gene is TRBJ1-1, the V gene TRBV5-8; a possible D gene is TRBD1 (5 bases). This CDR3 has 17 residues. Germline V gives CDR1 SGHTS, CDR2 YDEGEE. Trimming pared 3 bases from V and 6 bases from J, leaving 24 bases between. The CDR3 nucleotides are TGTGCCAGCAGCTCTACCGGGACTCATGGTCTGGGTGCTGAAGCTTTCTTT. It translates to CASSSTGTHGLGAEAFF.

This chain's CDR3 is CASSSTSGGSNTQYF. For the CDR3, the DNA is TGTGCCAGCAGCAGCACTAGCGGGGGCTCTAATACGCAGTATTTT. The rearrangement links TRBV13 to TRBJ2-3, with TRBD2 matching 11 bases. The CDR3 covers 15 residues. Trimming removed 5 bases from V and 7 bases from J; junction bases left unmatched: 8. Looked up from germline, CDR1 is PRHDT and CDR2 is FYEKMQ (reference sequence).

This clone was seen only a few times. This chain connects TRBV30 to TRBJ2-5; D may be TRBD2 (6 bases). The V end was cut by 3 bases, the J end by 1 base, with 9 bases between. The CDR3 has 13 residues. Germline lookup yields CDR1 GTSNPN and CDR2 SVGIG (reference sequence). The CDR3: CAWRGDSQETQYF. The CDR3 region has the DNA TGTGCCTGGAGAGGGGACTCCCAAGAGACCCAGTACTTC.

As DNA, the CDR3 is TGTGCCAGCACCCGACAGGTCCGCTCTGGAAACACCATATATTTT. Its protein is CASTRQVRSGNTIYF. J is TRBJ1-3 and V is TRBV5-6; D is perhaps TRBD1 (6 bases). CDR3 length: 15 amino acids. From germline, CDR1 is SGHDT and CDR2 YYEEEE. Trimming took off 6 bases at V and 0 bases at J, with 13 bases between the two ends.

Details on this clone: An end of the junction does not agree with germline; a read error may underlie this. J is TRBJ2-3 and V is TRBV7-7; TRBD2 might be the D (6 bases). CDR1 is SSHAT and CDR2 is FNYEAQ in the germline V gene (reference sequence). There are 17 residues in the CDR3. The CDR3 region is CASSLAGPGGGTDTQYF. The CDR3 DNA reads TGTGCTAGCAGCTTAGCCGGACCGGGCGGGGGCACAGATACGCAGTATTTT.

This clone was detected once. The chain has TRBV24-1 and TRBJ2-1; 13 bases line up with TRBD2. The germline V gene encodes CDR1 KGHDR and CDR2 SFDVKD. J was trimmed by 6 bases and V by 4 bases; bases with no gene match: 14. This CDR3 has 19 residues. The CDR3 nucleotides read TGTGCCACCAGTGAACGGACTAGCGGGAGAGCCAAGGGATCCAATGAGCAGTTCTTC. It translates to CATSERTSGRAKGSNEQFF.

The chain carries TRBV12-3 or TRBV12-4 and TRBJ2-7; 8 bases match TRBD2. The CDR3 has 13 amino acids. The ends lost 8 bases at V and 6 bases at J; junction bases unmatched: 9. CDR3 DNA sequence: TGTGCCAGCTCAAGCGGGAGCCAAGTCGAGCAGTACTTC. Translation: CASSSGSQVEQYF.

The chain uses TRBV7-9 and TRBJ1-6; the D gene is possibly TRBD1 (5 bases). Between the trimmed V and J ends, which lost 4 bases and 5 bases, there was a span of 9 bases. Germline V gene data show CDR1 as SEHNR and CDR2 as FQNEAQ (reference sequence). The CDR3 length is 14 residues. This chain's CDR3 is CASSSTDNNSPLHF. Here the CDR3 DNA reads TGTGCCAGCAGCTCGACAGATAATAATTCACCCCTCCACTTT.

The chain recombines TRBV6-5 with TRBJ1-6, with TRBD1 matching over 10 bases. The CDR3 has 14 residues. The J segment lost 9 bases and the V segment lost 6 bases, leaving 5 bases of the junction unmatched. The germline CDR1 and CDR2 sequences are MNHEY and SVGAGI. In nucleotides, the CDR3 is TGTGCCAGCAGCCAGGGACAGGGGTTTTCACCCCTCCACTTT. This sequence encodes CASSQGQGFSPLHF.

The chain has TRBV6-5 and TRBJ1-6; a possible D gene is TRBD1 (6 bases). The V end lost 8 bases, the J end lost 9 bases, and 17 bases lay between the germline ends. Germline V gene lookup returns CDR1 MNHEY and CDR2 SVGAGI. CDR3 length: 14 residues. The CDR3 coding sequence is TGTGCCAGCTCTCCAACCAGGACAGCTTCACCCCTCCACTTT. Protein product: CASSPTRTASPLHF.